Below are 8 T cell receptor beta chains sequenced from a single sample in a study of blood T cell repertoires in COVID-19. TCRdb's table, derived via immunoSEQ multiplex PCR, lists solely in-frame clones and lacks some. Among roughly 300,000 clones, around 87% were seen once, and the ten largest hold approximately 5.3%. Material for sequencing was PBMCs or T cells enriched from blood (not recorded which). The receptors here all came from a woman under 40 who had recovered from COVID-19.

The chain is built from TRBV20-1 and TRBJ2-3; 10 bases are a match to TRBD2. This CDR3 spans 13 amino acids. Trimming removed 3 bases from V and 3 bases from J; junction bases left unmatched: 0. In germline, CDR1 is DFQATT, CDR2 SNEGSKA (reference sequence). This CDR3 is CSASSGGTDTQYF. The CDR3 DNA sequence: TGCAGTGCTAGTAGCGGGGGGACAGATACGCAGTATTTT.

This clone was seen a single time. The V gene is TRBV6-1, the J gene TRBJ1-6; weak D call: TRBD1 (5 bases). The CDR3 has 15 residues. Trimming cost V 2 bases and J 6 bases, with 11 bases left between them. Germline CDR1 reads MNHNS; CDR2 reads SASEGT. The CDR3 spells CASSERGWSNSPLHF. The DNA of the CDR3 is TGTGCCAGCAGTGAACGGGGGTGGAGTAATTCACCCCTCCACTTT.

The J gene is TRBJ1-1, the V gene TRBV5-6; 7 bases fit TRBD1. The CDR3 consists of 14 residues. CDR1 is SGHDT and CDR2 is YYEEEE in the germline V gene. After removal of 7 bases from V and 2 bases from J, the junction contained 8 bases not matched to a gene. The DNA for the CDR3 is TGTGCCAGCTTCCGGCAGGGGGTCAACACTGAAGCTTTCTTT. This translates into CASFRQGVNTEAFF.

The chain uses TRBV5-1 and TRBJ2-5; D unclear. V was clipped by 0 bases and J by 2 bases, with 8 bases between them. The V gene's germline CDR1 is SGHRS and CDR2 YFSETQ. This CDR3 region has 14 residues. The CDR3 here is CASSLVPRQETQYF. For the CDR3, the DNA is TGCGCCAGCAGCTTGGTTCCGCGTCAAGAGACCCAGTACTTC.

The chain has TRBV9 and TRBJ1-2; a weak D match, TRBD1 (5 bases). The CDR3 totals 15 residues. V was pared by 3 bases and J by 6 bases, with 18 bases between. Looked up from germline, CDR1 is SGDLS and CDR2 is YYNGEE. This CDR3 reads CASSGLGTPRDGYTF. CDR3 in DNA: TGTGCCAGCAGCGGACTCGGGACTCCGAGAGATGGCTACACCTTC. The variable domain in full, completed from reference TRBV9 and TRBJ1-2, reads DSGVTQTPKHLITATGQRVTLRCSPRSGDLSVYWYQQSLDQGLQFLIQYYNGEERAKGNILERFSAQQFPDLHSELNLSSLELGDSALYFCASSGLGTPRDGYTFGSGTRLTVV.

The chain employs TRBV7-9 and TRBJ1-4; possibly TRBD1 for D (5 bases). V lost 6 bases and J 7 bases, leaving 12 bases between the germline ends. The length of the CDR3 is 13 residues. Germline CDR1 is SEHNR and CDR2 is FQNEAQ (reference sequence). CDR3 residues: CASSSQGREKLFF. The CDR3 nucleotides are TGTGCCAGCAGTTCTCAGGGTCGTGAAAAACTGTTTTTT.

The chain couples TRBV3-1 (or the pseudogene TRBV3-2) to TRBJ1-6; the D gene is possibly TRBD1 (5 bases). Germline V CDR1 and CDR2: LGHDT, YNNKEL (reference sequence). The length of the CDR3 is 12 residues. V shed 8 bases and J shed 10 bases, with 12 bases lying between them. Here the CDR3 DNA reads TGTGCCAGCGGAGGGGTGCGATCACCCCTCCACTTT. Translation: CASGGVRSPLHF.

The genes are TRBV4-1 and TRBJ1-4, with a tentative D call TRBD1 (6 bases). V lost 3 bases and J 7 bases, leaving 18 bases between the germline ends. Looked up from germline, CDR1 is MGHRA and CDR2 is YSYEKL. The CDR3 consists of 16 residues. This CDR3 is CASSHQQGSAREKLFF. CDR3 in DNA: TGCGCCAGCAGCCATCAACAGGGTAGTGCGCGTGAAAAACTGTTTTTT.